This T cell receptor beta chain was profiled in a study of response to subunit inactivated influenza vaccine. TCRdb analysed the RT-PCR reads with MiXCR anew, one entry per CDR3 protein. The data show approximately 500,000 distinct CDR3 sequences, 10% to 15% seen once. Germline CDR1 is DFQATT and CDR2 is SNEGSKA (reference sequence). Trimming removed 6 bases from V and 2 bases from J; junction bases left unmatched: 6. The CDR3 sequence is 15 residues long. General observations from the study: Authors suggested seasonal influenza vaccinations each recruit few new T cells.

As to this clonotype: What it binds is unknown.

The receptor was derived from a man aged 45-65 years who received an inactivated influenza vaccine. The sequencing used PBMCs from blood, collected around seven weeks after vaccination. The rearrangement joins TRBV20-1 to TRBJ2-1, with 11 bases that match TRBD2. The CDR3 here is CSAVIAGGPYNEQFF. CDR3 nucleotide sequence: TGCAGTGCCGTAATAGCGGGAGGGCCCTACAATGAGCAGTTCTTC.